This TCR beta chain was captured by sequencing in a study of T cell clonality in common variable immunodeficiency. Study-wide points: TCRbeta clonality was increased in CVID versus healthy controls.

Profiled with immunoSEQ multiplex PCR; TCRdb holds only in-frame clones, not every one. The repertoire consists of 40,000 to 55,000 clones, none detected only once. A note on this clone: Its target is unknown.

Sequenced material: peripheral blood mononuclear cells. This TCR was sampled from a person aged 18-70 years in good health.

The sequenced CDR3 bases are TGTGCCAGCAGTGGGCCAAATCGATACAGGGGGCAAAAA. This translates into CASSGPNRYRGQK. The entire CDR3 reads CASSGPNRYRGQKLFF. The V gene is TRBV25-1, the J gene TRBJ1-4, with 9 bases aligning to TRBD1. The read is 3 residues too short to cover the CDR3 end, so that end is filled in from the germline J gene. V shed 4 bases, J shed 9 bases, and the junction held 12 bases outside the gene matches. The CDR3 extends over 16 amino acids. Germline V gene sequence: CDR1 MGHDK, CDR2 SYGVNS.